This record looks at one TCR beta chain sequence and its context. This entry is derived from a study of T cell repertoires in cytomegalovirus infection. The CDR3 length is 15 residues. With V trimmed by 5 bases and J by 6 bases, 8 bases remained unmatched. The germline gives CDR1 SGHVS, CDR2 FQNEAQ. TCRdb reprocessed the reads via MiXCR and lists one record per CDR3 protein. The repertoire holds roughly 200,000 distinct CDR3 sequences, with 15% to 20% as singletons. The clonotype comes from a human donor in good health (CMV status not recorded). Some clones in this sample may be carry-over from other donors' samples. The source material was CD8+ T cells from PBMCs. V is TRBV7-8 and J is TRBJ2-1; 9 nucleotides agree with TRBD1. As DNA, the CDR3 is TGTGCCAGCAGCCCGCACAGGGGGCCAAGCAATGAGCAGTTCTTC. Amino acids: CASSPHRGPSNEQFF.